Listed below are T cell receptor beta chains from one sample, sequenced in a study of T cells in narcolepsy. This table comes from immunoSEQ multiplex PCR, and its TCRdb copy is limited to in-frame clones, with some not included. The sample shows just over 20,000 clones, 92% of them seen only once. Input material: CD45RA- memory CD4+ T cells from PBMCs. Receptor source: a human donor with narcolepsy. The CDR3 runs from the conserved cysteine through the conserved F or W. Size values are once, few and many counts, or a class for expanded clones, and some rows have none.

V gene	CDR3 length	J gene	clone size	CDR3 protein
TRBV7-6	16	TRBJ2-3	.	CASSLLQGAGADTQYF
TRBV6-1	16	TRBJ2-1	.	CASSDLGGIPYNEQFF
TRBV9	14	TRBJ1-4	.	CASNPGGFSEKLFF
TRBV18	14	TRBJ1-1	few	CASSRVSKITEAFF
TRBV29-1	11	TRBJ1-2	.	CSVGGDYGYTF
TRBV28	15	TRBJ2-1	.	CASGGFQQLYNEQFF
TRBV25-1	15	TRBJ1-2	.	CASSESGRGKYGYTF
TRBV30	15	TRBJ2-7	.	CAWNFPGIGTYEQYF
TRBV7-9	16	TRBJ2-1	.	CASSLIGLAGVNEQFF
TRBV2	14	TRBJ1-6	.	CATRTGVENSPLHF
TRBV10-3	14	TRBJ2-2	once	CAIRTAANTGELFF
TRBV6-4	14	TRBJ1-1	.	CASRGGNMNTEAFF
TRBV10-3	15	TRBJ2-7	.	CAIRPGPGRIYEQYF
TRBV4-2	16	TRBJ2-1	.	CASSPRMERESNEQFF
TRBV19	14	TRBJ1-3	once	CASRKGNSGNTIYF
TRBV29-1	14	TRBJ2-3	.	CSVATRQGTDTQYF
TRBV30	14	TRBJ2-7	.	CAWNVGRATYEQYF
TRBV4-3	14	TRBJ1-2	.	CASSQDVGHYGYTF
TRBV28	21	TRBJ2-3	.	CASSSYFPSGSPPTSTDTQYF
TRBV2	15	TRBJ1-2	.	CASSEAWTSSYGYTF
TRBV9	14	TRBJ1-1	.	CASSVAPLNTEAFF
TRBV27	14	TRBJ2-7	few	CASSFRQGVYEQYF
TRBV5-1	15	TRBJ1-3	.	CASSLEPSPGNTIYF
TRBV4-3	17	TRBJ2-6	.	CASSQGTVQSRANVLTF
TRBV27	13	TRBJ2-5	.	CASSLRSEETQYF
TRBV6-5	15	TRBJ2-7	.	CASSYSKLTYYEQYF
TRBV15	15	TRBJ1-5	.	CATSRRQGTNQPQHF
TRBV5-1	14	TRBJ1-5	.	CASSLGQEGQPQHF